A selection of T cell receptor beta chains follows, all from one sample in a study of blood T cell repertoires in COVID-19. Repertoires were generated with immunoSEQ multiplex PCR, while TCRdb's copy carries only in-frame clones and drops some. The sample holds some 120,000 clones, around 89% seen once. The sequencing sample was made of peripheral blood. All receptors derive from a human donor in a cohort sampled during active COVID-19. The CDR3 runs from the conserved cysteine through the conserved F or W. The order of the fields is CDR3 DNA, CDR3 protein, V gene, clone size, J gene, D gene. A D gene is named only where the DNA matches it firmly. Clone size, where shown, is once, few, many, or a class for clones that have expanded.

TGTGCCAGCAGCGAGGGGGCCTACGAGCAGTACTTC | CASSEGAYEQYF | TRBV25-1 | - | TRBJ2-7 | -
TGCGCCAGCAGCCAGTTTGGACTAGCGTCCTACAATGAGCAGTTCTTC | CASSQFGLASYNEQFF | TRBV4-1 | few | TRBJ2-1 | TRBD2
TGTGCCAGCAGTTACCTAGATACCGGGGAGCTGTTTTTT | CASSYLDTGELFF | TRBV6-6 | - | TRBJ2-2 | -
TGCGCCAGCAGCGTCGGGGGGCTTAGCACAGATACGCAGTATTTT | CASSVGGLSTDTQYF | TRBV5-1 | - | TRBJ2-3 | -
TGTGCCAGCAGCCCCCGGAGCACGAACACTGAAGCTTTCTTT | CASSPRSTNTEAFF | TRBV7-2 | - | TRBJ1-1 | -
TGTGCCAGCAGCTTAGATCGGTCAGGGTGGAACACTGAAGCTTTCTTT | CASSLDRSGWNTEAFF | TRBV11-2 | - | TRBJ1-1 | -
TGTGCCAGCAGTACAGCCAACTATGGCTACACCTTC | CASSTANYGYTF | TRBV2 | - | TRBJ1-2 | -
TGTGCCACCAGTGACTCAGGGACAGGGGGTGAAAAACTGTTTTTT | CATSDSGTGGEKLFF | TRBV24-1 | - | TRBJ1-4 | TRBD1
TGTGCCAGTACTGACTCTCTCACCCTCCACTTT | CASTDSLTLHF | TRBV19 | - | TRBJ1-6 | -
TGCGCCAGCAGCTTGACTAGCGGTAGCACAGATACGCAGTATTTT | CASSLTSGSTDTQYF | TRBV5-1 | once | TRBJ2-3 | TRBD2
TGTGCCAGCTCACCGACAGGGGACACCGGAGATACGCAGTATTTT | CASSPTGDTGDTQYF | TRBV18 | - | TRBJ2-3 | TRBD1
TGTGCCAGCAGTTGGCAGGGTATGACCAAAAACATTCAGTACTTC | CASSWQGMTKNIQYF | TRBV28 | - | TRBJ2-4 | -
TGTGCCAGCAGCCAAGTACAGGGGGCTTTCGCTGAAGCTTTCTTT | CASSQVQGAFAEAFF | TRBV3-1/TRBV3-2 | once | TRBJ1-1 | TRBD1
TGCGCCAGCAGCGCCGCTAGCGGGGGTAGCACAGATACGCAGTATTTT | CASSAASGGSTDTQYF | TRBV5-1 | - | TRBJ2-3 | TRBD2
TGTGCCAGCGGCAAGGAGGGGGCCGGGAACACCGGGGAGCTGTTTTTT | CASGKEGAGNTGELFF | TRBV11-2 | - | TRBJ2-2 | -
TGTGCCAGCTCACGTGTGGTAGAGGACAGGGGGAAGGAGACCCAGTACTTC | CASSRVVEDRGKETQYF | TRBV18 | - | TRBJ2-5 | TRBD1
TGTGCCAGCAGCCAAGGACCGACTAGCTCTGGAGAGTTCTTC | CASSQGPTSSGEFF | TRBV3-1/TRBV3-2 | - | TRBJ2-1 | TRBD2
TGCGCCAGCAGCTTGGCCTACCGGGGGACCCAGTACTTC | CASSLAYRGTQYF | TRBV5-1 | once | TRBJ2-5 | -
TGTGCCAGCAGCAAGGGAGGGATATATGGAGAGACCCAGTACTTC | CASSKGGIYGETQYF | TRBV5-4 | once | TRBJ2-5 | TRBD2
TGTGCCAGCAGCGACAGGGGGATCGCTTTCTTT | CASSDRGIAFF | TRBV6-5 | - | TRBJ1-1 | TRBD1
TGTGCCACCAGCAGTGGCCTAGGGGCTTACAATGAGCAGTTCTTC | CATSSGLGAYNEQFF | TRBV15 | - | TRBJ2-1 | -
TGTGCCAGCAGCCAAGATCCAGTAGCGGGGGGTTACGAGCAGTACTTC | CASSQDPVAGGYEQYF | TRBV3-1/TRBV3-2 | - | TRBJ2-7 | TRBD2
TGTGCCAGCAGTTTTAGCTACGAGCAGTACTTC | CASSFSYEQYF | TRBV6-2/TRBV6-3 | few | TRBJ2-7 | -
TGTGCCAGCAGCTCCCTAGCGGGAACCACAGATACGCAGTATTTT | CASSSLAGTTDTQYF | TRBV5-8 | once | TRBJ2-3 | TRBD2
TGTGCCAGCAGCTCACCGGGACTAGCGGGCGGGGAGCTGTTTTTT | CASSSPGLAGGELFF | TRBV5-4 | - | TRBJ2-2 | TRBD2
TGTGCCAGCTCGCCCCTCTCGGGGAACACCGGGGAGCTGTTTTTT | CASSPLSGNTGELFF | TRBV18 | - | TRBJ2-2 | -
TGTGCCAGCAAGCAACAGGGAAACTATGGCTACACCTTC | CASKQQGNYGYTF | TRBV25-1 | - | TRBJ1-2 | -
TGTGCCAGCAGCTCAGGAGGGGAGGTCTACGAGCAGTACTTC | CASSSGGEVYEQYF | TRBV3-1/TRBV3-2 | - | TRBJ2-7 | -
TGTGCCAGCAGCGGAGACACAGATACGCAGTATTTT | CASSGDTDTQYF | TRBV7-9 | once | TRBJ2-3 | -